There are a few counts of the clone carrying this T cell receptor beta chain. TCRdb processed the RT-PCR reads anew with MiXCR; each CDR3 protein has one entry. The sample contains about 72,000 distinct CDR3 sequences, more than 20% of which appear only once. The trim removed 2 bases at V and 4 bases at J, leaving 7 bases unmatched. The CDR3 is 15 amino acids. From germline, CDR1 is KGHSH and CDR2 LQKENI. These data originate in a study of patients and donors after allogeneic stem cell transplantation. This rearrangement joins TRBV18 to TRBJ1-1, with 7 positions matching TRBD1. The sequence was collected from a human donor who was either an allogeneic HSCT recipient or a stem cell or donor lymphocyte infusion donor (not recorded which). It is not recorded whose cells these are; they may come from a transplant donor. Sequenced material: blood, either unsorted or a sorted T cell fraction (not recorded which). CDR3 nucleotide sequence: TGTGCCAGCTCACCAGGACAGGCGTTGGTCACTGAAGCTTTCTTT. The encoded protein is CASSPGQALVTEAFF. The variable domain in full, completed from reference TRBV18 and TRBJ1-1, reads NAGVMQNPRHLVRRRGQEARLRCSPMKGHSHVYWYRQLPEEGLKFMVYLQKENIIDESGMPKERFSAEFPKEGPSILRIQQVVRGDSAAYFCASSPGQALVTEAFFGQGTRLTVV.